This TCR beta chain was sequenced for a study of cytomegalovirus exposure and HLA in healthy donors. Across the whole study: The platform used for the 120 validation repertoires matched that of the approximately 670 first-cohort repertoires, a later analysis reported.

Sequencing was performed with immunoSEQ multiplex PCR; in TCRdb, only in-frame clones are kept and a portion is missing. The sample shows about 280,000 clones, 70% to 90% of them seen only once. J was trimmed by 13 bases and V by 4 bases; bases with no gene match: 9. The germline V gene has CDR1 SQVTM and CDR2 ANQGSEA. The length of the CDR3 is 11 residues. This chain joins TRBV29-1 and TRBJ1-2; 7 bases map to TRBD1. Sample: PBMCs. The sequence was obtained from a woman aged 18 to 35 in good health and CMV-seronegative. CDR3 protein: CSVAPDREPTF. DNA of the CDR3: TGCAGCGTTGCTCCAGACAGGGAACCCACCTTC.